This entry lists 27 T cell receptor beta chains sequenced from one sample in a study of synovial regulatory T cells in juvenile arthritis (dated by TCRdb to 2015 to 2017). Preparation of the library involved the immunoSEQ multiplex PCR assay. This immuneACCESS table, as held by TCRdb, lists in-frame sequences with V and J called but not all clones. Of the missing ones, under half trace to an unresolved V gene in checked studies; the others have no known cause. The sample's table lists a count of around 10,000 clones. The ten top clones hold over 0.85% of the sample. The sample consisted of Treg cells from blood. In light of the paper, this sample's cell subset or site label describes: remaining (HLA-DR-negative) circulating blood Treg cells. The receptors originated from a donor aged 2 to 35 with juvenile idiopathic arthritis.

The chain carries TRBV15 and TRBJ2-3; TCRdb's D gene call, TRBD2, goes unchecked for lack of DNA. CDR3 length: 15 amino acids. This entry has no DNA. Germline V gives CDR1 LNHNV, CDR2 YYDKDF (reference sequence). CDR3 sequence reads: CATSEGLLVTDTQYF.

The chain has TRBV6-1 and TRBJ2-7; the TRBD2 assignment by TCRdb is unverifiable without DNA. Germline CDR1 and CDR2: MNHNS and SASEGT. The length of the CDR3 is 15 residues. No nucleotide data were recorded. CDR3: CASRTTPGSSHEQYF.

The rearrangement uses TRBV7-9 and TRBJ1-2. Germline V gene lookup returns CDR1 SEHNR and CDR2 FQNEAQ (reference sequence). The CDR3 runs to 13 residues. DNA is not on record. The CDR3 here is CASSFFEGSGYTF.

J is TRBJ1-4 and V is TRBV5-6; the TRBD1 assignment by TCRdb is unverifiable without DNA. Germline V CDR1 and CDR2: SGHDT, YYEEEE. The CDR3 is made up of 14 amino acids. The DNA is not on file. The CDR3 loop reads CASSLATGLEKLFF.

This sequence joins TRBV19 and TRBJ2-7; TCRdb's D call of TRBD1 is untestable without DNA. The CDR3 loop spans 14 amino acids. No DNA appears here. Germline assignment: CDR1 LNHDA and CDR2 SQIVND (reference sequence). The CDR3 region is CASSISQVSYEQYF.

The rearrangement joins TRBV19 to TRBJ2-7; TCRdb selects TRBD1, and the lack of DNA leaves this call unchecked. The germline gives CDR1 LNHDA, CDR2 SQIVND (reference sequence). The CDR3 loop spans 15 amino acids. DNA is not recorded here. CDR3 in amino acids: CASSPTPPTVYEQYF.

The CDR3 loop reads CASSLYWDPAYEQYF. This chain connects TRBV7-2 to TRBJ2-7. Germline V CDR1 and CDR2: SGHTA, FQGNSA. The CDR3 consists of 15 residues. The entry carries no DNA sequence.

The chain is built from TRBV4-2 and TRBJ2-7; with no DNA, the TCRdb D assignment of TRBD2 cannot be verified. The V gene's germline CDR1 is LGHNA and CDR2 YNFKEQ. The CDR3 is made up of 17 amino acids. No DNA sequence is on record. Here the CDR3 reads CASSQEGLAASSYEQYF.

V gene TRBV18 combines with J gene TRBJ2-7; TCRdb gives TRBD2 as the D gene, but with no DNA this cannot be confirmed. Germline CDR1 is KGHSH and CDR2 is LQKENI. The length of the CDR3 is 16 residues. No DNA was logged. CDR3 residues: CASSPPSGGSSYEQYF. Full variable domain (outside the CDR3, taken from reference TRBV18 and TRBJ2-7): NAGVMQNPRHLVRRRGQEARLRCSPMKGHSHVYWYRQLPEEGLKFMVYLQKENIIDESGMPKERFSAEFPKEGPSILRIQQVVRGDSAAYFCASSPPSGGSSYEQYFGPGTRLTVT.

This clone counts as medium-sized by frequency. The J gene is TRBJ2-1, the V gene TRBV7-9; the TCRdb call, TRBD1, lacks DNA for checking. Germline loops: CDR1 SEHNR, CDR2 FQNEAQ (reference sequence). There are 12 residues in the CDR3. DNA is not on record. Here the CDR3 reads CASSLKGDEQFF.

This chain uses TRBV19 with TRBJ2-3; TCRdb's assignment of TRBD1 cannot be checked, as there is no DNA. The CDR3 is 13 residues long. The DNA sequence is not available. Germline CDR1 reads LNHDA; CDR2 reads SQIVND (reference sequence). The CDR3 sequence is CASSVRDTDTQYF.

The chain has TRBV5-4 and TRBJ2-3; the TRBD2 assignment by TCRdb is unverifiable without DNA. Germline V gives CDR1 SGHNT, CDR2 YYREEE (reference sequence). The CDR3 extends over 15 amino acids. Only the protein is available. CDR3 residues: CASTAEGRSTDTQYF.

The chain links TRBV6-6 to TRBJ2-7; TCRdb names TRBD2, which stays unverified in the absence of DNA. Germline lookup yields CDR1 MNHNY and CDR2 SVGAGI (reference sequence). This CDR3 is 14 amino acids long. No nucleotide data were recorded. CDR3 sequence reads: CASIIDGRAPEQYF.

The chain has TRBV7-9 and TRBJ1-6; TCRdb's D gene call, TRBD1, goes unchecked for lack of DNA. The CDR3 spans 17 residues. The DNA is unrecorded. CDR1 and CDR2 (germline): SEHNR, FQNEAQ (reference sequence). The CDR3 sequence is CASSVGHLSSYNSPLHF.

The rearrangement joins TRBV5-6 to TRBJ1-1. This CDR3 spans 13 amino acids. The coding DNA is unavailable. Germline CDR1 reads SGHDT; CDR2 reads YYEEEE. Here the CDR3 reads CASSLRGSAEAFF.

CDR3 region: CASSWNYGYTF. The chain uses TRBV6-6 and TRBJ1-2. The length of the CDR3 is 11 residues. No DNA sequence was recorded. Germline V gives CDR1 MNHNY, CDR2 SVGAGI (reference sequence).

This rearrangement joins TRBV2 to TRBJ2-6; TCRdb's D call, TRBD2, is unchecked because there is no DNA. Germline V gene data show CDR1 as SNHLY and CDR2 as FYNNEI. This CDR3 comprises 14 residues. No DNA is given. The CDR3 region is CASNGYPGANVLTF.

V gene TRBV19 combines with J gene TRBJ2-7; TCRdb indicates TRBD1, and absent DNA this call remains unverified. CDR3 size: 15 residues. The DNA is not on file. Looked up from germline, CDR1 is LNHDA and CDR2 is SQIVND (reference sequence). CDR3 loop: CASTRTLTGYGEQYF.

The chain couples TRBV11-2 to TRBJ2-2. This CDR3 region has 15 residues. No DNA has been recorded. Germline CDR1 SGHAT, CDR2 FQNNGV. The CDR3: CASRGVAANTGELFF.

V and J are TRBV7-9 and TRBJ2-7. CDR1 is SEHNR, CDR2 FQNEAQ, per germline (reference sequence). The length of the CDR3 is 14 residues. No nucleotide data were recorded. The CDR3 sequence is CASSFMGGRYEQYF.

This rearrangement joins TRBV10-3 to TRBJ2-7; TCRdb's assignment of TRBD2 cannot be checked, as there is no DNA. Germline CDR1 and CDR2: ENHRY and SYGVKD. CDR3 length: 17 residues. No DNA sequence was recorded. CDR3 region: CAISESTFYGNGDEQYF.

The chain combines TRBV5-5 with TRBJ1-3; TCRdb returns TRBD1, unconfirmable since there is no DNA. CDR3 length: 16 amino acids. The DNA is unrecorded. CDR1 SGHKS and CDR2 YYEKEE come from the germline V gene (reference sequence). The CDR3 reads CASSLGGAWSGNTIYF.

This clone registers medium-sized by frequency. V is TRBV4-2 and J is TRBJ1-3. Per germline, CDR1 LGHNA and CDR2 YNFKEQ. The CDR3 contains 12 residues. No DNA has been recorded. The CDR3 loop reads CASWGIGNTIYF.

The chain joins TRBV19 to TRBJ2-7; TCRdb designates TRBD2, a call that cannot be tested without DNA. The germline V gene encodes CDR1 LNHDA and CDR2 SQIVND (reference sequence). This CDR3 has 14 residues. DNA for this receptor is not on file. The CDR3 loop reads CASSLQRGPYEQYF.

The CDR3 loop reads CASSLAGTENEKLFF. This sequence joins TRBV5-1 and TRBJ1-4. The CDR3 contains 15 residues. No DNA sequence is on record. Germline loops: CDR1 SGHRS, CDR2 YFSETQ.

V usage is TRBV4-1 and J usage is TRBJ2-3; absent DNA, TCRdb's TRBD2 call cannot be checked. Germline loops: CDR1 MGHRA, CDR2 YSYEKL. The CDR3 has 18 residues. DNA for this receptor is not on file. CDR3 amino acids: CASSQDRGGLASTDTQYF.

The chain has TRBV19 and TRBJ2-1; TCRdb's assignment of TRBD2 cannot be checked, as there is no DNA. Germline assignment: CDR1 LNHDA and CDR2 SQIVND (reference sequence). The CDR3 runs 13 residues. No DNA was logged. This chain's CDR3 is CASSMLAGAGRFF.